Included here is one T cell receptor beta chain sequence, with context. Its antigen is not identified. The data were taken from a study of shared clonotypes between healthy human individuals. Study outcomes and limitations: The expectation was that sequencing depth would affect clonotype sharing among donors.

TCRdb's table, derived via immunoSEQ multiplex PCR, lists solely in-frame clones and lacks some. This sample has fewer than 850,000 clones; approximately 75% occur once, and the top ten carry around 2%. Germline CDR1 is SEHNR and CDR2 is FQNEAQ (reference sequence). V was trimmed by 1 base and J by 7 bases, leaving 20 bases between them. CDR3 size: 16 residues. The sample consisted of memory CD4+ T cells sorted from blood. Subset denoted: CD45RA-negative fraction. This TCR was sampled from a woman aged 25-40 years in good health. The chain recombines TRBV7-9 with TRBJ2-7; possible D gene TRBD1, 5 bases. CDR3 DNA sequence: TGTGCCAGCAGCTTAGGACAGACGTATCTAGGGGAAGAGCAGTACTTC. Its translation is CASSLGQTYLGEEQYF.